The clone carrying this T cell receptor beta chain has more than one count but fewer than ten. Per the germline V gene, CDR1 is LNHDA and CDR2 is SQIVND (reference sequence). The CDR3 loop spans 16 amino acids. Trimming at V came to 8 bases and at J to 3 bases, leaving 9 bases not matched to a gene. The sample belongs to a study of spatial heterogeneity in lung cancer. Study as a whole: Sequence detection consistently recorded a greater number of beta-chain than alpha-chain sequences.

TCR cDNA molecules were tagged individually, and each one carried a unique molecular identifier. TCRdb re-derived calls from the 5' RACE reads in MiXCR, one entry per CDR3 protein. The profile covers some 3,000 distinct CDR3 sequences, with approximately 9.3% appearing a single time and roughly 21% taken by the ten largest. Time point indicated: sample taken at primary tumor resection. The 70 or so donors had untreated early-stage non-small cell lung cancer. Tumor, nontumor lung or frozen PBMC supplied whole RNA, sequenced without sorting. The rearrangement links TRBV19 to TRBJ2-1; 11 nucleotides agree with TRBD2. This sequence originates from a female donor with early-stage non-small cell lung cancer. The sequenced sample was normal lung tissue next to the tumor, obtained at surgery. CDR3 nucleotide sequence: TGTGCCAGTCGGGGCGGGCTAGCGGGGGGCTACAATGAGCAGTTCTTC. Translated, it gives CASRGGLAGGYNEQFF.